Following are 6 T cell receptor beta chains from one sample sequenced in a study of siplizumab effects on memory and regulatory T cells. This table comes from immunoSEQ multiplex PCR, and its TCRdb copy is limited to in-frame clones, with some not included. In the table there are about 100,000 clones, less than 95% of which are singletons. Sequenced: Tregs sorted from blood. The receptors derive from a human donor in good health.

The chain combines TRBV27 with TRBJ2-6; D not certain. The CDR3 is made up of 15 amino acids. The ends were cut back, 3 bases at V and 0 bases at J, with 6 bases in the middle. From germline, CDR1 is MNHEY and CDR2 SMNVEV (reference sequence). The CDR3 loop reads CASSLRLSGANVLTF. CDR3 coding DNA: TGTGCCAGCAGTTTGCGTCTCTCTGGGGCCAACGTCCTGACTTTC.

The sample holds a few counts of this clone. The chain's CDR3 is CASTQASSYEQYF. CDR3 coding DNA: TGTGCCAGCACCCAGGCCTCTTCCTACGAGCAGTACTTC. The chain joins TRBV6-6 to TRBJ2-7; D is undetermined. The V and J ends lost 7 bases and 1 base respectively, with 11 bases between them. CDR3 size: 13 residues. Looked up from germline, CDR1 is MNHNY and CDR2 is SVGAGI (reference sequence).

The chain has TRBV5-1 and TRBJ2-3; 9 positions agree with TRBD2. Per germline, CDR1 SGHRS and CDR2 YFSETQ. This CDR3 region has 20 residues. Germline trimming cut 1 base from V and 2 bases from J; bases unmatched to any gene: 17. The CDR3 DNA reads as TGCGCCAGCAGCTTGAAGACTAGCGGTTACCGCCCCCTCGACACAGATACGCAGTATTTT. Its protein product is CASSLKTSGYRPLDTDTQYF. Combining the CDR3 with reference TRBV5-1 and TRBJ2-3 gives the whole variable domain KAGVTQTPRYLIKTRGQQVTLSCSPISGHRSVSWYQQTPGQGLQFLFEYFSETQRNKGNFPGRFSGRQFSNSRSEMNVSTLELGDSALYLCASSLKTSGYRPLDTDTQYFGPGTRLTVL.

The chain employs TRBV5-1 and TRBJ2-7; TRBD2 matches at 12 bases. The CDR3 loop spans 15 amino acids. Trimming took 6 bases from V and 6 from J; bases not matched to a gene: 10. Germline lookup yields CDR1 SGHRS and CDR2 YFSETQ. The CDR3 reads CASTISGLAGSEQYF. The CDR3 DNA sequence: TGCGCCAGCACCATTTCGGGACTAGCGGGCAGCGAGCAGTACTTC.

The chain carries TRBV6-5 and TRBJ2-5; TRBD2 is a possible D gene (5 bases). The length of the CDR3 is 13 residues. V was clipped by 4 bases and J by 7 bases, with 13 bases between them. Per the germline V gene, CDR1 is MNHEY and CDR2 is SVGAGI. For the CDR3, the DNA is TGTGCCAGCAGTTCCACTAGGACGGGGACCCAGTACTTC. Its protein product is CASSSTRTGTQYF.

The chain employs TRBV15 and TRBJ1-5; no reliable D call. From germline, CDR1 is LNHNV and CDR2 YYDKDF (reference sequence). The V end was cut by 0 bases, the J end by 4 bases, with 7 bases between. This CDR3 spans 14 amino acids. The CDR3 nucleotides read TGTGCCACCAGCAGAGATCTTGGGAATCAGCCCCAGCATTTT. The encoded protein is CATSRDLGNQPQHF.